Listed here is a single T cell receptor (beta chain). The record originates from a study of blood T cell repertoires in COVID-19. Profiled with immunoSEQ multiplex PCR; TCRdb holds only in-frame clones, not every one. The table records approximately 450,000 clones, about 85% of them present only once. Germline V CDR1 and CDR2: SGDLS, YYNGEE. V shed 4 bases and J shed 3 bases, with 18 bases lying between them. The CDR3 is made up of 16 amino acids. The sample comprised PBMCs or T cells enriched from blood (not recorded which). This clonotype was sampled from a woman between 18 and 29 years old with acute COVID-19. The chain combines TRBV9 with TRBJ2-3; TRBD1 is a possible D gene (7 bases). CDR3 in amino acids: CASSIGTPGGTDTQYF. The DNA of the CDR3 is TGTGCCAGCAGCATAGGGACTCCAGGGGGAACAGATACGCAGTATTTT.